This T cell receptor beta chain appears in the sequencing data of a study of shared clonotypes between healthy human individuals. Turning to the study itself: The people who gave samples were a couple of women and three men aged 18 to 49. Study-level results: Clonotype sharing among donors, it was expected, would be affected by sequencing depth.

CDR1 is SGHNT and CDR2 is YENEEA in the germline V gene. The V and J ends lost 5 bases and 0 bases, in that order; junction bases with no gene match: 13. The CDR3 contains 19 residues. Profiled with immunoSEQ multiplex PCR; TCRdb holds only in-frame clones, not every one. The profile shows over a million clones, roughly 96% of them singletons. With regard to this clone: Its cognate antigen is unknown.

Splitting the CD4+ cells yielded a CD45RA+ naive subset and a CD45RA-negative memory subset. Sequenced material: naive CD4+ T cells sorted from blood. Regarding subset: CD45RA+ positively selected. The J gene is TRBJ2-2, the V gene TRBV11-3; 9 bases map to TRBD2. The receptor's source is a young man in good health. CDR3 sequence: CASSRVEASGIANTGELFF. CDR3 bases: TGTGCCAGCAGCCGGGTGGAGGCTAGCGGGATAGCGAACACCGGGGAGCTGTTTTTT.